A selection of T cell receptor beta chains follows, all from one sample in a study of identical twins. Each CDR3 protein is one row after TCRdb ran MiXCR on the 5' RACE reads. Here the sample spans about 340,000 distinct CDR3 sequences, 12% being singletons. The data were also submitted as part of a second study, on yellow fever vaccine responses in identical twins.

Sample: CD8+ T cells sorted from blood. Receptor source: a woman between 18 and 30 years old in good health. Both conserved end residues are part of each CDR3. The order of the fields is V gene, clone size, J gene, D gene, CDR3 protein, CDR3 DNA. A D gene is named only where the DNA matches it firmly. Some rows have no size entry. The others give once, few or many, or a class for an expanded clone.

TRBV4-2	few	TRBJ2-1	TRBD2	CASSQGAGEYNEQFF	TGTGCCAGCAGCCAAGGAGCGGGGGAATACAATGAGCAGTTCTTC
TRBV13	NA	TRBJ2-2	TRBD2	CASSLSGGLDTGELFF	TGTGCCAGCAGCTTAAGCGGGGGTTTGGACACCGGGGAGCTGTTTTTT
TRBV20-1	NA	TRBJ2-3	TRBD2	CSAPSGLRTDTQYF	TGCAGTGCTCCTAGCGGGTTACGCACAGATACGCAGTATTTT
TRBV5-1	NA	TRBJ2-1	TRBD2	CASSLPTTSDEQFF	TGCGCCAGCAGCTTACCAACGACTAGCGATGAGCAGTTCTTC
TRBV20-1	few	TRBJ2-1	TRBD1	CSALLSRGSSYNEQFF	TGCAGTGCTCTTCTGAGCAGGGGGAGCTCCTACAATGAGCAGTTCTTC
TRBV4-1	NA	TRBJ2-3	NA	CASAISPEDTQYF	TGCGCCAGCGCAATTTCCCCTGAGGATACGCAGTATTTT
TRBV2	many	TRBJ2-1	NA	CASSEEPSAYNEQFF	TGTGCCAGCAGTGAGGAGCCTAGCGCTTACAATGAGCAGTTCTTC
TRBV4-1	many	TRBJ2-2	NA	CASSLKLVEVPGELFF	TGCGCCAGCAGCCTCAAACTAGTAGAAGTCCCCGGGGAGCTGTTTTTT
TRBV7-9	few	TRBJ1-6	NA	CASGGARPLHF	TGTGCCAGCGGAGGCGCGAGGCCGCTCCACTTT
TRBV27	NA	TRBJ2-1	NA	CASSFDYNNEQFF	TGTGCCAGCAGTTTCGACTACAACAATGAGCAGTTCTTC
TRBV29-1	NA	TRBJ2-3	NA	CSVEDLGETDTQYF	TGCAGCGTTGAAGATCTCGGGGAGACAGATACGCAGTATTTT
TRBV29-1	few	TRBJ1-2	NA	CSVVRDYGYTF	TGCAGCGTTGTAAGGGACTATGGCTACACCTTC
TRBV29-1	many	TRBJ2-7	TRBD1	CSVGGTGLTYEQYF	TGCAGCGTTGGAGGGACAGGACTGACCTACGAGCAGTACTTC
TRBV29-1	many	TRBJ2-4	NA	CSVAVRAKNIQYF	TGCAGCGTTGCAGTGAGAGCCAAAAACATTCAGTACTTC
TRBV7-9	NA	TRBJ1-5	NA	CASSTGANQPQHF	TGTGCCAGCAGCACGGGGGCGAATCAGCCCCAGCATTTT
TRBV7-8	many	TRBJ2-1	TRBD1	CASSPGQTYNEQFF	TGTGCCAGCAGCCCGGGACAGACCTACAATGAGCAGTTCTTC
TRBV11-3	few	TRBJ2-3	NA	CASRGMLTDTQYF	TGTGCCAGTCGGGGGATGCTCACAGATACGCAGTATTTT
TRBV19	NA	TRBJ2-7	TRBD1	CASTDRGAYEQYF	TGTGCCAGCACAGACAGGGGAGCCTACGAGCAGTACTTC
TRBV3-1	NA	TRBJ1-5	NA	CASSQNHSLNQPQHF	TGTGCCAGCAGCCAAAACCACAGCCTCAATCAGCCCCAGCATTTT
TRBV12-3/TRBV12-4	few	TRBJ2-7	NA	CASSPPGPRPPYEQYF	TGTGCCAGCAGTCCTCCCGGGCCACGGCCCCCCTACGAGCAGTACTTC
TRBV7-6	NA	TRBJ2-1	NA	CASSPESSSYNEQFF	TGTGCCAGCAGCCCCGAGTCGAGCTCCTACAATGAGCAGTTCTTC
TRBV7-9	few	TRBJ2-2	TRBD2	CATGRETSGSLGMFF	TGTGCCACCGGAAGAGAGACTAGCGGGAGTTTGGGGATGTTTTTT
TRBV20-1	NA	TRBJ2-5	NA	CSARGVGWTEETQYF	TGCAGTGCTAGAGGAGTTGGGTGGACGGAAGAGACCCAGTACTTC
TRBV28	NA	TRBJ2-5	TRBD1	CASGQGNQETQYF	TGTGCCAGCGGACAGGGCAATCAAGAGACCCAGTACTTC
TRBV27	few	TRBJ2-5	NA	CASSSDGTQYF	TGTGCCAGCAGTTCAGACGGGACCCAGTACTTC
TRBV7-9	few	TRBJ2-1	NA	CASHKGLRNNEQFF	TGTGCCAGCCATAAGGGACTTCGGAACAATGAGCAGTTCTTC
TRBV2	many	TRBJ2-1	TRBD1	CASSYMTGGTYNEQFF	TGTGCCAGTTCCTACATGACAGGGGGAACCTACAATGAGCAGTTCTTC
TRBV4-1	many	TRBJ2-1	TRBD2	CASSHGLAGDNEQFF	TGCGCCAGCAGCCACGGACTAGCGGGGGACAATGAGCAGTTCTTC
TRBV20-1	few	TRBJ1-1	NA	CSANDRFGSNTEAFF	TGCAGTGCGAACGACAGGTTTGGCTCGAACACTGAAGCTTTCTTT
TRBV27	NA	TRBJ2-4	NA	CASSQGFRNIQYF	TGTGCCAGCAGTCAGGGGTTCCGGAACATTCAGTACTTC
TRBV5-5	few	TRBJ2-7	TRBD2	CASSPAGDFPPQYF	TGTGCCAGCAGCCCGGCGGGGGACTTCCCCCCCCAGTACTTC
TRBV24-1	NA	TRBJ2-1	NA	CATSDSLFLGNEQFF	TGTGCCACCAGTGATTCCCTATTTCTCGGCAATGAGCAGTTCTTC
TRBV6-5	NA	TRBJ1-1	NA	CATLIGNTEAFF	TGTGCCACTCTGATAGGGAACACTGAAGCTTTCTTT
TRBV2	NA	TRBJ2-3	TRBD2	CASSGFGERGLGTDTQYF	TGTGCCAGCAGTGGGTTTGGTGAGCGGGGATTGGGCACAGATACGCAGTATTTT
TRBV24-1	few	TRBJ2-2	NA	CATSGPRGSSYTGELFF	TGTGCCACCAGTGGTCCCAGGGGATCTTCATACACCGGGGAGCTGTTTTTT
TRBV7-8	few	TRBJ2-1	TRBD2	CASSLNSGKNNEQFF	TGTGCCAGCAGCTTAAATAGCGGGAAAAACAATGAGCAGTTCTTC
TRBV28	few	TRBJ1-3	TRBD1	CASSLPRTGAGNTIYF	TGTGCCAGCAGTTTACCCCGGACAGGGGCTGGAAACACCATATATTTT
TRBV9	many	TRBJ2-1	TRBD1	CASSVGWTGEHNEQFF	TGTGCCAGCAGCGTAGGCTGGACAGGGGAACACAATGAGCAGTTCTTC
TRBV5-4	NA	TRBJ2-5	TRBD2	CASNVAGGGETQYF	TGTGCCAGCAATGTGGCGGGGGGAGGGGAGACCCAGTACTTC
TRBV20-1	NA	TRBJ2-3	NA	CSANGANPSRESTDTQYF	TGCAGTGCTAATGGCGCAAACCCCTCACGAGAGAGCACAGATACGCAGTATTTT
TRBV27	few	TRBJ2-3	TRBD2	CASSLGAGGPEDTQYF	TGTGCCAGCAGTTTAGGAGCGGGAGGGCCGGAAGATACGCAGTATTTT
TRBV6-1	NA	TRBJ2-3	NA	CASSDLWRKRTDTQYF	TGTGCCAGCAGTGATTTATGGAGGAAACGCACAGATACGCAGTATTTT
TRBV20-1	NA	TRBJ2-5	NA	CSAPDPGGPLQETQYF	TGCAGTGCTCCCGACCCCGGGGGCCCCTTACAAGAGACCCAGTACTTC
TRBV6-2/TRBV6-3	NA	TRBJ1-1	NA	CASSYSTWDTEAFF	TGTGCCAGCAGTTACTCAACCTGGGACACTGAAGCTTTCTTT
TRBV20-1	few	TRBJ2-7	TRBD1	CSARTTGTGVYEQYF	TGCAGTGCTAGAACCACCGGGACAGGGGTATACGAGCAGTACTTC
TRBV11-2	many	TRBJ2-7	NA	CASSLGPSRASYEQYF	TGTGCCAGCAGCTTAGGTCCCTCCAGGGCCTCCTACGAGCAGTACTTC
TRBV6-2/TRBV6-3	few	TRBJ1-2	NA	CASSWPGPPDYGYTF	TGTGCCAGCAGTTGGCCGGGACCGCCAGACTATGGCTACACCTTC
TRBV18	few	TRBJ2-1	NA	CASSPGERGSYNEQFF	TGTGCCAGCTCACCGGGAGAGAGGGGCTCCTACAATGAGCAGTTCTTC
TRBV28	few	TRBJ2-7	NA	CASSPGTVVSYEQYF	TGTGCCAGCAGCCCAGGGACCGTGGTCTCCTACGAGCAGTACTTC
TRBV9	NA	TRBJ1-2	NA	CASGQEYYGYTF	TGTGCCAGCGGACAAGAATACTATGGCTACACCTTC